Following are 32 T cell receptor beta chains from one sample sequenced in a study of T cell responses to AZD1222 COVID-19 vaccine. Measured with immunoSEQ multiplex PCR; TCRdb has only the in-frame clones, and not every one. The sample includes over 150,000 clones, around 90% of them seen just once. The material sequenced was peripheral blood, taken on day 0 of AZD1222 vaccination. These receptors came from an adult in good health.

This clone was picked up a small number of times. The chain carries TRBV3-1 (or the pseudogene TRBV3-2) and TRBJ1-3; D not resolved. CDR1 and CDR2 from the germline V gene are LGHDT and YNNKEL (reference sequence). V was shortened by 8 bases and J by 2 bases, with 10 bases between the two germline ends. There are 13 residues in the CDR3. The CDR3 DNA reads TGTGCCAGCCGACCCCACCCTGGAAACACCATATATTTT. Translation gives CASRPHPGNTIYF.

CDR3 in amino acids: CASSLARDRLYEQYF. CDR3 DNA: TGTGCCAGCAGCCTGGCCCGGGACAGATTATACGAGCAGTACTTC. The chain combines TRBV14 with TRBJ2-7; 7 bases match TRBD1. Germline V gene sequence: CDR1 SGHDN, CDR2 FVKESK. This CDR3 region has 15 residues. Unmatched junction bases numbered 10, after V lost 4 bases and J lost 4 bases.

The chain links TRBV11-2 to TRBJ1-1, with 11 bases identical to TRBD1. Germline values: CDR1 SGHAT, CDR2 FQNNGV. The CDR3 length is 17 residues. Unmatched junction bases numbered 12, after V lost 8 bases and J lost 1 base. For the CDR3, the DNA is TGTGCCAGCCTACTATGGGGACAGGGGGTTAAGAACACTGAAGCTTTCTTT. It specifies CASLLWGQGVKNTEAFF.

Only a few counts were recorded for this clone. V gene TRBV5-1 combines with J gene TRBJ2-7; no firm D call. Trimming shortened V by 0 bases and J by 2 bases, and 12 bases separated the two germline ends. Germline V gives CDR1 SGHRS, CDR2 YFSETQ. This CDR3 contains 15 residues. The CDR3 sequence is CASSLVATGPYEQYF. CDR3 nucleotide sequence: TGCGCCAGCAGCTTGGTGGCCACCGGCCCCTACGAGCAGTACTTC.

The gene calls are TRBV15 and TRBJ1-2; D might be TRBD1 (5 bases). Germline V CDR1 and CDR2: LNHNV, YYDKDF (reference sequence). V was trimmed by 2 bases and J by 4 bases, leaving 11 bases between them. The CDR3 is 14 residues long. Written as DNA, the CDR3 is TGTGCCACCAGCAGAAATACAGGCTCCTATGGCTACACCTTC. This translates into CATSRNTGSYGYTF. Full variable domain (remainder filled in from reference TRBV15 and TRBJ1-2): DAMVIQNPRYQVTQFGKPVTLSCSQTLNHNVMYWYQQKSSQAPKLLFHYYDKDFNNEADTPDNFQSRRPNTSFCFLDIRSPGLGDTAMYLCATSRNTGSYGYTFGSGTRLTVV.

The V call is TRBV27, the J call TRBJ2-3, with D perhaps TRBD2 (6 bases). CDR3 size: 16 residues. Between the trimmed V and J ends, which lost 5 bases and 0 bases, there was a span of 15 bases. The germline gives CDR1 MNHEY, CDR2 SMNVEV (reference sequence). The CDR3 DNA is TGTGCCAGCAGTCCTCCCGCGGGGCTTAGCACAGATACGCAGTATTTT. It encodes CASSPPAGLSTDTQYF.

The chain employs TRBV24-1 and TRBJ2-3; D might be TRBD2 (5 bases). CDR1 is KGHDR, CDR2 SFDVKD, per germline. The CDR3 contains 15 residues. The V and J ends lost 3 bases and 3 bases respectively, with 12 bases between them. The CDR3 here is CATSDPRRKTDTQYF. CDR3 nucleotide sequence: TGTGCCACCAGTGATCCGAGGAGGAAGACAGATACGCAGTATTTT.

This chain links TRBV6-5 with TRBJ1-2; D is unclear. Germline CDR1 and CDR2: MNHEY and SVGAGI. CDR3 length equals 13 residues. V was pared by 0 bases and J by 11 bases, with 13 bases between. CDR3 in amino acids: CASSYSAGRSYTF. CDR3 in DNA: TGTGCCAGCAGTTACTCGGCGGGGAGATCATACACCTTC.

The gene calls are TRBV9 and TRBJ1-3; a weak D match, TRBD1 (6 bases). Looked up from germline, CDR1 is SGDLS and CDR2 is YYNGEE. The V end lost 0 bases, the J end lost 3 bases, and 10 bases lay between the germline ends. This CDR3 region has 15 residues. CDR3 DNA sequence: TGTGCCAGCAGCGTAGAGGAAGGGGGTGGAAACACCATATATTTT. It specifies CASSVEEGGGNTIYF.

V and J are TRBV11-2 and TRBJ1-6; D not certain. V lost 1 base and J lost 7, with 8 bases in between. The CDR3 sequence is 14 residues long. Germline lookup yields CDR1 SGHAT and CDR2 FQNNGV. Here the CDR3 reads CASSLAPGNSPLHF. CDR3 DNA sequence: TGTGCCAGCAGCTTAGCGCCTGGGAATTCACCCCTCCACTTT.

The CDR3 DNA reads as TGTGCCAGGAGCCCCAGGGGACGGGATGAAAAACTGTTTTTT. Protein: CARSPRGRDEKLFF. The rearrangement uses TRBV6-5 and TRBJ1-4; possible D gene TRBD1, 6 bases. The germline V and J ends were trimmed by 9 bases and 6 bases, with 17 bases remaining between them. CDR3 size: 14 residues. Germline lookup yields CDR1 MNHEY and CDR2 SVGAGI.

The rearrangement uses TRBV7-2 and TRBJ1-4; D is ambiguous. This CDR3 region has 12 residues. From germline, CDR1 is SGHTA and CDR2 FQGNSA. The V end lost 1 base, the J end lost 8 bases, and 5 bases lay between the germline ends. The CDR3 sequence is CASSLVGEKLFF. In DNA form, the CDR3 reads TGTGCCAGCAGCTTAGTCGGGGAAAAACTGTTTTTT. Supplemented by reference TRBV7-2 and TRBJ1-4, the full variable domain reads GAGVSQSPSNKVTEKGKDVELRCDPISGHTALYWYRQSLGQGLEFLIYFQGNSAPDKSGLPSDRFSAERTGGSVSTLTIQRTQQEDSAVYLCASSLVGEKLFFGSGTQLSVL.

The CDR3 here is CASSSEGQPLNTEAFF. CDR3 bases: TGTGCCAGCAGCTCAGAGGGACAGCCCCTGAACACTGAAGCTTTCTTT. This chain links TRBV6-6 with TRBJ1-1; the match to TRBD1 covers 7 bases. Germline V lookup: CDR1 MNHNY, CDR2 SVGAGI (reference sequence). The trim removed 6 bases at V and 0 bases at J, leaving 10 bases unmatched. The CDR3 runs 16 residues.

The CDR3 DNA reads as TGTGCCAGCCTCCCACAGCAGTACTTC. As protein: CASLPQQYF. The chain joins TRBV18 to TRBJ2-7; D is unclear. Germline V gene data show CDR1 as KGHSH and CDR2 as LQKENI. The CDR3 is made up of 9 amino acids. V lost 8 bases, J lost 8 bases, and 7 bases lay in between.

This clone was observed a few times. This chain uses TRBV7-2 with TRBJ2-1; D is undetermined. This CDR3 comprises 12 residues. The V gene's germline CDR1 is SGHTA and CDR2 FQGNSA. Trimming took 0 bases from V and 12 from J, leaving 9 bases between them. The CDR3 DNA sequence: TGTGCCAGCAGCTTAGCTCTGACTCCGCAGTTCTTC. It encodes CASSLALTPQFF.

The chain has TRBV19 and TRBJ1-1, with D tentatively TRBD1 (5 bases). From germline, CDR1 is LNHDA and CDR2 SQIVND (reference sequence). The CDR3 is 15 amino acids. Deletions cut 6 bases from V and 5 bases from J, with 19 bases between. The CDR3 sequence is CASSTHRRGGTEAFF. The CDR3 DNA sequence: TGTGCCAGTAGCACCCACCGCCGGGGGGGAACTGAAGCTTTCTTT.

The CDR3 coding sequence is TGTGCCAGCAGTGACGTCAGCTACGAGCAGTACTTC. Amino acids: CASSDVSYEQYF. This chain uses TRBV2 with TRBJ2-7; no definite D call. Germline CDR1 is SNHLY and CDR2 is FYNNEI. Trimming stripped 3 bases from V and 3 bases from J, with 6 bases between. CDR3 length: 12 amino acids.

This clone was found once. V gene TRBV10-2 combines with J gene TRBJ1-2, with D perhaps matching TRBD1 (6 bases). Germline assignment: CDR1 WSHSY and CDR2 SAAADI. V was shortened by 5 bases and J by 3 bases, with 10 bases between the two germline ends. This CDR3 comprises 13 residues. The DNA for the CDR3 is TGCGCCAGCAGTTTTCGACAGGACTATGGCTACACCTTC. This sequence encodes CASSFRQDYGYTF.

CDR3 sequence: CASSRGGLTGQETQYF. CDR3 coding DNA: TGTGCCAGCAGCCGGGGGGGGTTGACAGGCCAAGAGACCCAGTACTTC. This chain links TRBV5-4 with TRBJ2-5, with 8 bases identical to TRBD2. Trimming took 4 bases from V and 1 from J; bases not matched to a gene: 9. CDR3 length: 16 amino acids. Germline V lookup: CDR1 SGHNT, CDR2 YYREEE (reference sequence).

This chain uses TRBV15 with TRBJ1-3, with 7 bases that match TRBD2. The last part of the DNA fits TRBJ2-2 better; the J call may be wrong. This CDR3 spans 18 amino acids. Germline V gene data show CDR1 as LNHNV and CDR2 as YYDKDF (reference sequence). DNA of the CDR3: TGTGCCACCAGCAGCCGCACGAGCGGGGCCCGACACACCGGGGAGCTGTTTTTT. Translated, it gives CATSSRTSGARHTGELFF.

V and J are TRBV15 and TRBJ1-5, with 9 bases lining up with TRBD1. Per the germline V gene, CDR1 is LNHNV and CDR2 is YYDKDF (reference sequence). J was trimmed by 3 bases and V by 0 bases; bases with no gene match: 6. The CDR3 has 17 amino acids. For the CDR3, the DNA is TGTGCCACCAGCAGAGACTGGACAGGGGCAAACAATCAGCCCCAGCATTTT. Translating it yields CATSRDWTGANNQPQHF.

This clone was counted a few times. The rearrangement links TRBV7-9 to TRBJ2-1; D remains ambiguous. V was cut by 1 base and J by 6 bases, with 16 bases left in between. Germline CDR1 and CDR2: SEHNR and FQNEAQ (reference sequence). The CDR3 is 16 residues long. CDR3 loop: CASSLEQWSDGNEQFF. The CDR3 bases are TGTGCCAGCAGCTTAGAACAGTGGTCGGACGGCAATGAGCAGTTCTTC.

This chain joins TRBV10-3 and TRBJ2-1, with 14 bases identical to TRBD2. Germline CDR1 reads ENHRY; CDR2 reads SYGVKD. The junction had 4 bases not matched to a gene; V was cut back by 5 bases and J by 4 bases. This CDR3 comprises 16 residues. The DNA of the CDR3 is TGTGCCATCAGTCCGGGACTAGCGGGAGCATACAATGAGCAGTTCTTC. It yields the protein CAISPGLAGAYNEQFF.

A single count supports this clone. This chain links TRBV19 with TRBJ1-1; D remains ambiguous. Trimming stripped 5 bases from V and 2 bases from J, with 18 bases between. Germline V gene sequence: CDR1 LNHDA, CDR2 SQIVND (reference sequence). This CDR3 contains 16 residues. CDR3 sequence (DNA): TGTGCCAGTAGTTCGACCCCCGAGGCGGGAAACACTGAAGCTTTCTTT. It is translated as CASSSTPEAGNTEAFF.

The gene calls are TRBV30 and TRBJ1-1, with no clear D. The V gene lost 3 bases and the J gene lost 0 bases, with 8 bases spanning the gap. The CDR3 is 13 residues long. Germline V gene lookup returns CDR1 GTSNPN and CDR2 SVGIG (reference sequence). The CDR3 DNA sequence: TGTGCCTGGAGATTTGTTATGAACACTGAAGCTTTCTTT. Translation gives CAWRFVMNTEAFF.

In DNA form, the CDR3 reads TGTGCCAGCAGCTCCCGCCCCACATCTTTCCTCCACTTT. Translating it yields CASSSRPTSFLHF. The chain has TRBV6-2 or TRBV6-3 and TRBJ1-6; D uncertain. In germline, CDR1 is MNHEY, CDR2 SVGEGT. Trimming removed 6 bases from V and 15 bases from J, with 18 bases in between. CDR3 length equals 13 residues.

The rearrangement joins TRBV19 to TRBJ2-1; 12 nucleotides align to TRBD2. The CDR3 sequence is 17 residues long. In germline, CDR1 is LNHDA, CDR2 SQIVND (reference sequence). J was trimmed by 7 bases and V by 5 bases; bases with no gene match: 12. In DNA, the CDR3 is TGTGCCAGTAGTCCCCTGACTAGCGGGAGAGTTAGAAATGAGCAGTTCTTC. Amino acids: CASSPLTSGRVRNEQFF. Full variable domain (missing parts from reference TRBV19 and TRBJ2-1): DGGITQSPKYLFRKEGQNVTLSCEQNLNHDAMYWYRQDPGQGLRLIYYSQIVNDFQKGDIAEGYSVSREKKESFPLTVTSAQKNPTAFYLCASSPLTSGRVRNEQFFGPGTRLTVL.

This clone was observed at least ten times. The chain uses TRBV6-2 or TRBV6-3 and TRBJ1-1, with D unresolved. Germline V gene sequence: CDR1 MNHEY, CDR2 SVGEGT. The CDR3 sequence is 13 residues long. V was shortened by 5 bases and J by 0 bases, with 7 bases between the two germline ends. CDR3 sequence: CASSSHMNTEAFF. The CDR3 nucleotides read TGTGCCAGCAGTAGTCACATGAACACTGAAGCTTTCTTT.

This sequence joins TRBV19 and TRBJ2-3, with D tentatively TRBD2 (5 bases). The CDR3 has 11 residues. Germline V gene sequence: CDR1 LNHDA, CDR2 SQIVND (reference sequence). Here the CDR3 DNA reads TGTGCTGTCCGGGACACAGATACGCAGTATTTT. It yields the protein CAVRDTDTQYF.

The chain recombines TRBV27 with TRBJ1-5; 7 nucleotides match TRBD1. The CDR3 has 14 residues. V lost 6 bases and J lost 7; bases outside the gene matches: 9. Germline V gives CDR1 MNHEY, CDR2 SMNVEV (reference sequence). This CDR3 is CASSYRGQKQPQHF. CDR3 nucleotide sequence: TGTGCCAGCAGCTACAGGGGACAAAAGCAGCCCCAGCATTTT.

This rearrangement joins TRBV18 to TRBJ1-3, with D uncertain. CDR1 is KGHSH and CDR2 is LQKENI in the germline V gene. Deletions cut 2 bases from V and 4 bases from J, with 12 bases between. This CDR3 is 15 amino acids long. The CDR3 loop is CASSPAPVAGNTIYF. The CDR3 DNA sequence: TGTGCCAGCTCACCAGCACCTGTTGCGGGAAACACCATATATTTT.

The chain has TRBV12-3 or TRBV12-4 and TRBJ2-7; 8 bases fit TRBD1. After removal of 4 bases from V and 11 bases from J, the junction contained 4 bases not matched to a gene. The CDR3 is 11 amino acids. CDR3 DNA sequence: TGTGCCAGCAGTTCGGGACAGGTAGAGTACTTC. This codes for CASSSGQVEYF.